This T cell receptor beta chain was captured by sequencing in a study of identical twins. General study results and limits: Compared with unrelated sharing, twin-shared out-of-frame alpha sequences had more low-probability sequences. Insertions were fewer in abundant cord blood beta clonotypes, whereas memory repertoires showed none of this pattern.

TCRdb re-analysed the 5' RACE reads in MiXCR, keeping a single row per CDR3 protein. The sample lists approximately 250,000 distinct CDR3 sequences; about 6.7% were seen once. Concerning this clonotype itself: Its antigen remains unknown.

The same data also contributed to another study, on T cells expressing NK-cell markers. Per that paper: Most of the eight sequenced donors were HCMV-seropositive; one was seronegative.

The specimen sequenced was CD8+ T cells sorted from blood. The sequence derives from a woman under 30 in good health.

DNA of the CDR3: TGTGCCAGCAGCTCGCAGACAGGGTATAGCAATCAGCCCCAGCATTTT. This sequence encodes CASSSQTGYSNQPQHF. The chain has TRBV5-6 and TRBJ1-5; 7 bases align to TRBD1. From germline, CDR1 is SGHDT and CDR2 YYEEEE. The CDR3 length is 16 residues. V was clipped by 3 bases and J by 0 bases; unmatched bases: 6.